This T cell receptor beta chain was profiled in a study of blood T cell repertoires in COVID-19. Study details: Spain, Italy and the United States supplied samples that represented acute and convalescent COVID-19. The cDNA or gDNA used as material had been derived from T cells, B-cell-depleted T cells, or PBMCs.

Sample share makes this clone medium-sized. The method was immunoSEQ multiplex PCR; TCRdb's version includes in-frame clones alone and lacks a portion of them. The table has over 200,000 clones, approximately 80% seen once; the top ten hold around 2.4%. This CDR3 contains 18 residues. CDR1 is MNHEY and CDR2 is SMNVEV in the germline V gene (reference sequence). Unmatched junction bases numbered 13, after V lost 3 bases and J lost 3 bases. The receptor was isolated from a man between 40 and 49 years old who had recovered from COVID-19. The sample consisted of peripheral blood. The J gene is TRBJ2-1, the V gene TRBV27, with 8 nucleotides matching TRBD1. Here the CDR3 reads CASSLSGQAHIYYNEQFF. The CDR3 coding sequence is TGTGCCAGCAGTTTGTCGGGACAGGCTCACATTTACTACAATGAGCAGTTCTTC.